The 14 T cell receptor beta chains below come from one sample, sequenced in a study of cytomegalovirus exposure and HLA in healthy donors. This PCR relied on a set of 60 Vbeta primers and 13 Jbeta primers. The repertoire was sequenced with immunoSEQ multiplex PCR; TCRdb's copy has only in-frame clones and lacks some. This table holds under 200,000 clones, approximately 71% found once. Sequenced sample: PBMCs. These receptors were obtained from a man aged 50 or older in good health and CMV-seronegative.

The J gene is TRBJ2-7, the V gene TRBV9; TRBD1 matches at 10 bases. Germline assignment: CDR1 SGDLS and CDR2 YYNGEE. The CDR3 is 15 residues long. The J segment lost 9 bases and the V segment lost 4 bases, leaving 13 bases of the junction unmatched. CDR3 sequence (DNA): TGTGCCAGCAGCACCACCGGGACAGGGGAAAAGGGGCAGTACTTC. The encoded protein is CASSTTGTGEKGQYF. The entire variable domain, with the rest obtained from reference TRBV9 and TRBJ2-7, is as follows: DSGVTQTPKHLITATGQRVTLRCSPRSGDLSVYWYQQSLDQGLQFLIQYYNGEERAKGNILERFSAQQFPDLHSELNLSSLELGDSALYFCASSTTGTGEKGQYFGPGTRLTVT.

The chain has TRBV7-2 and TRBJ2-5, with 10 bases fitting TRBD2. This CDR3 is 16 amino acids long. V lost 7 bases to trimming and J lost 3 bases; unmatched junction nucleotides: 11. CDR1 and CDR2 from the germline V gene are SGHTA and FQGNSA. CDR3 coding DNA: TGTGCCAGCACCCTTCGGTCCGGACTAGCGGAAGAGACCCAGTACTTC. Translation gives CASTLRSGLAEETQYF.

This sequence joins TRBV6-6 and TRBJ1-2; no definite D call. The length of the CDR3 is 14 residues. CDR1 and CDR2 from the germline V gene are MNHNY and SVGAGI (reference sequence). Trimming took 2 bases from V and 4 from J, leaving 11 bases between them. The CDR3, as DNA: TGTGCCAGCAGTTACCGAAACGGTTTCTATGGCTACACCTTC. Translation gives CASSYRNGFYGYTF.

This chain joins TRBV5-1 and TRBJ1-2, with TRBD1 matching over 7 bases. This CDR3 spans 15 amino acids. J was trimmed by 1 base and V by 4 bases; bases with no gene match: 7. Per the germline V gene, CDR1 is SGHRS and CDR2 is YFSETQ. The CDR3 sequence is CASSPGTAFNYGYTF. The CDR3 DNA reads TGCGCCAGCAGCCCAGGGACAGCTTTTAACTATGGCTACACCTTC.

The J gene is TRBJ1-1, the V gene TRBV18; weak D call: TRBD1 (5 bases). This CDR3 has 14 amino acids. Deletions cut 3 bases from V and 8 bases from J, with 16 bases between. Looked up from germline, CDR1 is KGHSH and CDR2 is LQKENI. The CDR3 sequence: CASSPDFLGGEAFF. The CDR3 DNA sequence: TGTGCCAGCTCACCCGATTTTCTTGGGGGGGAAGCTTTCTTT.

V is TRBV21-1 and J is TRBJ2-5; the table's TRBD2 call for D was not verified on the DNA. TRBV21-1 is an annotated pseudogene. The CDR3 totals 14 residues. CDR3 sequence: CASSNGYDQETQYF. CDR3 bases: TGTGCCAGCAGCAACGGTTACGACCAAGAGACCCAGTACTTC.

The gene calls are TRBV6-5 and TRBJ2-1, with D possibly being TRBD1 (5 bases). The CDR3 runs to 15 residues. V dropped 8 bases and J dropped 0 bases, with 14 bases sitting between them. Germline CDR1 MNHEY, CDR2 SVGAGI. In nucleotides, the CDR3 is TGTGCCAGCCGACAGTTTACCTTCTCCTACAATGAGCAGTTCTTC. Residues: CASRQFTFSYNEQFF.

This clone appeared a few times. The chain employs TRBV11-3 and TRBJ2-1; TRBD2 might be the D (5 bases). Trimming removed 4 bases at V and 8 bases at J, with 9 bases between. The CDR3 sequence is 12 residues long. CDR1 SGHNT and CDR2 YENEEA come from the germline V gene. The CDR3 here is CASSSGIHEQFF. CDR3 nucleotide sequence: TGTGCCAGCAGCTCCGGGATACATGAGCAGTTCTTC.

The gene calls are TRBV5-4 and TRBJ2-3; maybe TRBD2 (6 bases). The ends were cut back, 1 base at V and 5 bases at J, with 11 bases in the middle. CDR3 length equals 14 residues. Germline V gives CDR1 SGHNT, CDR2 YYREEE (reference sequence). The CDR3 here is CASSLQLAKDTQYF. The CDR3 DNA reads as TGTGCCAGCAGCTTGCAACTAGCAAAAGATACGCAGTATTTT.

The chain employs TRBV9 and TRBJ2-7, with TRBD2 identical over 9 bases. Germline V gene sequence: CDR1 SGDLS, CDR2 YYNGEE. The CDR3 is made up of 16 amino acids. V trimming: 4 bases; J trimming: 0 bases; junction bases outside the gene matches: 8. This CDR3 reads CASSPRLAELSYEQYF. CDR3 nucleotide sequence: TGTGCCAGCAGCCCCCGACTAGCGGAGCTCTCCTACGAGCAGTACTTC.

The V and J genes are TRBV9 and TRBJ2-3; D is ambiguous. In germline, CDR1 is SGDLS, CDR2 YYNGEE. The CDR3 consists of 16 residues. V lost 0 bases to trimming and J lost 0 bases, with 11 bases between them. DNA of the CDR3: TGTGCCAGCAGCGTAGCCCACGGAGAAAGCACAGATACGCAGTATTTT. Protein: CASSVAHGESTDTQYF.

This clone was recorded a few times. V is TRBV11-2 and J is TRBJ2-1, with D possibly matching TRBD2 (7 bases). Germline CDR1 reads SGHAT; CDR2 reads FQNNGV. The length of the CDR3 is 17 residues. The V gene lost 6 bases and the J gene lost 8 bases, with 26 bases spanning the gap. CDR3 in amino acids: CASSLLQGRLGGDEQFF. Here the CDR3 DNA reads TGTGCCAGCAGTCTCCTCCAGGGTCGTCTAGGGGGGGATGAGCAGTTCTTC. The complete variable domain, with remaining parts taken from reference TRBV11-2 and TRBJ2-1, reads EAGVAQSPRYKIIEKRQSVAFWCNPISGHATLYWYQQILGQGPKLLIQFQNNGVVDDSQLPKDRFSAERLKGVDSTLKIQPAKLEDSAVYLCASSLLQGRLGGDEQFFGPGTRLTVL.

This clone was detected only a few times. The chain links TRBV5-1 to TRBJ2-1; 13 bases agree with TRBD2. The germline V gene encodes CDR1 SGHRS and CDR2 YFSETQ. The CDR3 length is 16 residues. Unmatched junction bases numbered 10, after V lost 5 bases and J lost 8 bases. CDR3 DNA: TGCGCCAGCAGGGTATCCGGGACTAGCGGGGTGGATGAGCAGTTCTTC. It yields the protein CASRVSGTSGVDEQFF.

The chain uses TRBV13 and TRBJ2-5, with TRBD1 matching 8 bases. The tail of the sequence fits TRBJ2-7 better, so the J call may be wrong. The length of the CDR3 is 15 residues. Germline values: CDR1 PRHDT, CDR2 FYEKMQ (reference sequence). The CDR3 sequence is CASSPWTGRFDEQYF. CDR3 coding DNA: TGTGCCAGCAGCCCTTGGACAGGGAGGTTTGACGAGCAGTACTTC.